One and the same sample provided the 22 T cell receptor beta chains below, sequenced in a study of human T cells and chemical hapten exposure. Indicated time point: patch test 3, about 24 weeks after DPC sensitization. This sample's treatment: therapeutic diphenylcyclopropenone sensitization with weekly scalp DPC. TCRdb re-derived calls from the RACE reads in MiXCR, one entry per CDR3 protein. The sample has roughly 130,000 distinct CDR3 sequences, roughly 12% seen once; the top ten hold over 2%. Sequencing used whole blood, obtained in connection with sensitization to the hapten diphenylcyclopropenone (DPC). These receptors were obtained from a woman aged 45-65 years with alopecia areata. Some clones in this sample may be carry-over from other donors' samples.

This clonotype has only a few counts. This chain uses TRBV29-1 with TRBJ1-3; unclear D gene. CDR3 size: 14 residues. The germline gives CDR1 SQVTM, CDR2 ANQGSEA. V was shortened by 5 bases and J by 0 bases, with 11 bases between the two germline ends. The CDR3 loop reads CSVTDIHSGNTIYF. The CDR3, as DNA: TGCAGCGTTACCGACATTCACTCTGGAAACACCATATATTTT.

This clonotype showed up many times. The chain couples TRBV4-2 to TRBJ2-7, with 11 nucleotides matching TRBD2. The germline CDR1 and CDR2 sequences are LGHNA and YNFKEQ. J was trimmed by 6 bases and V by 4 bases; bases with no gene match: 8. The CDR3 contains 15 residues. This CDR3 reads CASSLGVGLAGEQYF. In DNA form, the CDR3 reads TGTGCCAGCAGCCTCGGGGTCGGACTAGCGGGCGAGCAGTACTTC.

This clonotype was counted ten times or more. The junction shows a germline mismatch at one end, possibly a read error. CDR3 sequence: CASTQGTSGASSYEQYF. The CDR3 region has the DNA TGTGCCAGCACCCAAGGGACTAGCGGGGCCTCCTCCTACGAGCAGTACTTC. The rearrangement links TRBV3-1 to TRBJ2-7; TRBD2 aligns across 13 bases. The CDR3 totals 17 residues. Germline loops: CDR1 LGHDT, CDR2 YNNKEL (reference sequence).

The chain combines TRBV12-3 or TRBV12-4 with TRBJ2-6; no definite D call. The CDR3 sequence is 15 residues long. Trimming stripped 3 bases from V and 1 base from J, with 7 bases between. CDR3 sequence (DNA): TGTGCCAGCAGTTTTAGGGCATCTGGGGCCAACGTCCTGACTTTC. Its protein is CASSFRASGANVLTF.

This clonotype was observed a handful of times. This chain connects TRBV20-1 to TRBJ2-7; tentatively, D is TRBD1 or TRBD2 (5 bases each). The CDR3 has 11 amino acids. V was cut by 5 bases and J by 9 bases, with 14 bases left in between. The germline gives CDR1 DFQATT, CDR2 SNEGSKA (reference sequence). This chain's CDR3 is CSAWDPAGQYF. The CDR3 nucleotides are TGCAGTGCTTGGGACCCTGCAGGGCAGTACTTC.

This clonotype was detected only a few times. The V call is TRBV6-6, the J call TRBJ1-2; TRBD1 is a possible D gene (5 bases). Germline CDR1 is MNHNY and CDR2 is SVGAGI (reference sequence). Deletions cut 5 bases from V and 6 bases from J, with 19 bases between. The CDR3 is 15 residues long. Here the CDR3 reads CASSQPSAGKHGYTF. CDR3 bases: TGTGCCAGCAGTCAACCTTCGGCAGGGAAGCATGGCTACACCTTC.

The sample holds a few counts of this clonotype. The chain has TRBV7-6 and TRBJ1-2, with TRBD1 matching over 8 bases. CDR1 SGHVS and CDR2 FNYEAQ come from the germline V gene. This CDR3 is built from 17 residues. The ends lost 3 bases at V and 3 bases at J; junction bases unmatched: 12. The CDR3 reads CASSLTGDGGIDYGYTF. The CDR3 nucleotides read TGTGCCAGCAGCTTGACAGGGGACGGGGGAATCGACTATGGCTACACCTTC.

This clonotype was recorded a few times. The V gene is TRBV18, the J gene TRBJ1-5, with 8 bases aligning to TRBD1. After removal of 4 bases from V and 9 bases from J, the junction contained 14 bases not matched to a gene. The CDR3 is 16 amino acids. In germline, CDR1 is KGHSH, CDR2 LQKENI. The CDR3 nucleotides are TGTGCCAGCTCACTCGGGACAGGCGCTTTAGGAATGCCCCAGCATTTT. This codes for CASSLGTGALGMPQHF.

The chain recombines TRBV11-2 with TRBJ1-1, with D uncertain. This CDR3 comprises 15 residues. The V gene's germline CDR1 is SGHAT and CDR2 FQNNGV. V lost 5 bases and J 6 bases, leaving 19 bases between the germline ends. The CDR3 loop reads CASSASIGGDPEAFF. In DNA form, the CDR3 reads TGTGCCAGCAGCGCTTCCATAGGCGGGGATCCTGAAGCTTTCTTT.

This clonotype has at least ten counts. This chain uses TRBV30 with TRBJ1-1, with unresolved D. V lost 1 base to trimming and J lost 5 bases, with 8 bases between them. The germline gives CDR1 GTSNPN, CDR2 SVGIG (reference sequence). The CDR3 length is 12 residues. The chain's CDR3 is CAWSAVRTEAFF. CDR3 DNA sequence: TGTGCCTGGAGTGCAGTGAGGACTGAAGCTTTCTTT.

This clonotype occurred a few times. The CDR3 protein is CASKSGNTEAFF. In nucleotides, the CDR3 is TGTGCCAGCAAATCCGGTAACACTGAAGCTTTCTTT. V usage is TRBV6-5 and J usage is TRBJ1-1; D is uncertain. The CDR3 has 12 amino acids. CDR1 and CDR2 from the germline V gene are MNHEY and SVGAGI. Trimming shortened V by 7 bases and J by 2 bases, and 8 bases separated the two germline ends.

This clonotype was recorded a few times. The chain has TRBV2 and TRBJ1-1, with 9 bases that match TRBD1. Germline V gene sequence: CDR1 SNHLY, CDR2 FYNNEI. This CDR3 has 14 residues. V shed 7 bases, J shed 4 bases, and the junction held 7 bases outside the gene matches. The CDR3 reads CASIGDRVGTEAFF. The CDR3 DNA reads TGTGCCAGCATTGGGGACAGGGTGGGCACTGAAGCTTTCTTT.

As concerns this clonotype: This could be a read error, since a much larger clone is one nucleotide away. The V and J genes are TRBV6-5 and TRBJ2-2; 9 nucleotides align to TRBD1. The CDR3 length is 15 residues. Germline assignment: CDR1 MNHEY and CDR2 SVGAGI. The CDR3 region is CARSYGQGWTGELFF. The CDR3 region has the DNA TGTGCCAGGAGTTACGGACAGGGGTGGACCGGGGAGCTGTTTTTT.

The rearrangement links TRBV7-6 to TRBJ2-7; D possibly corresponds to TRBD1 (5 bases). This CDR3 is 13 amino acids long. With 1 base removed from V and 5 bases from J, the gap between germline ends came to 9 bases. CDR1 is SGHVS, CDR2 FNYEAQ, per germline. The CDR3 nucleotides read TGTGCCAGCAGCTTAGGGGGCGACGACGAGCAGTACTTC. Translated: CASSLGGDDEQYF.

The chain joins TRBV7-9 to TRBJ1-3; D is ambiguous. The CDR3 contains 15 residues. Between the trimmed V and J ends, which lost 4 bases and 4 bases, there was a span of 14 bases. Germline assignment: CDR1 SEHNR and CDR2 FQNEAQ (reference sequence). The CDR3 protein is CASSSFAANGNTIYF. DNA for the CDR3: TGTGCCAGCAGCTCTTTCGCGGCAAACGGAAACACCATATATTTT.

This clonotype was observed at least ten times. The chain recombines TRBV12-3 or TRBV12-4 with TRBJ1-2; D remains ambiguous. The CDR3 totals 11 residues. Trimming took off 1 base at V and 4 bases at J, with 1 base between the two ends. The CDR3 sequence is CASSLGYGYTF. The CDR3 DNA is TGTGCCAGCAGTTTAGGCTATGGCTACACCTTC.

This clonotype was recorded only once. A much bigger clone sits one base away, suggesting this may be a read error. The V and J genes are TRBV6-1 and TRBJ2-6; TRBD1 might be the D (5 bases). CDR1 and CDR2 (germline): MNHNS, SASEGT. The CDR3 contains 15 residues. The CDR3 DNA reads TGTGCCAGCAGTGAACCGGCCTCTGGGGCCAACGTCCTGGCTTTC. It codes for CASSEPASGANVLAF.

The J gene is TRBJ2-3, the V gene TRBV12-5; TRBD2 might be the D (6 bases). Trimming shortened V by 0 bases and J by 2 bases, and 18 bases separated the two germline ends. CDR1 is LGHNT and CDR2 is FRNRAP in the germline V gene. The CDR3 extends over 18 amino acids. In nucleotides, the CDR3 is TGTGCTAGTGGTTTGGTACTTGAACGTAGGGAGGTCACAGATACGCAGTATTTT. It encodes CASGLVLERREVTDTQYF.

The table lists this clonotype with a few counts. The chain has TRBV20-1 and TRBJ1-2; 10 nucleotides agree with TRBD1. V shed 6 bases and J 2 bases; nucleotides not matched to a gene: 6. Germline CDR1 DFQATT, CDR2 SNEGSKA (reference sequence). The CDR3 has 14 amino acids. This CDR3 is CSAHPGQGNYGYTF. In DNA, the CDR3 is TGCAGTGCGCACCCGGGACAGGGGAACTATGGCTACACCTTC.

The table lists this clonotype with many counts. The V call is TRBV11-1, the J call TRBJ2-7; TRBD1 is a possible D gene (6 bases). The germline gives CDR1 SGHAT, CDR2 FQDESV (reference sequence). V lost 1 base and J 7 bases, leaving 14 bases between the germline ends. The CDR3 extends over 14 amino acids. CDR3 nucleotide sequence: TGTGCCAGCAGCTTAGACAGGGAGACGGGAGAGCAGTACTTC. This gives the protein CASSLDRETGEQYF.

The sample holds many counts of this clonotype. The chain joins TRBV7-3 to TRBJ2-4, with D tentatively TRBD2 (5 bases). This CDR3 has 17 amino acids. Germline V gives CDR1 SGHTA, CDR2 FQGTGA. Trimming took off 5 bases at V and 1 base at J, with 18 bases between the two ends. CDR3 residues: CASSPGPGMDAKNIQYF. Here the CDR3 DNA reads TGTGCCAGCAGCCCCGGCCCGGGGATGGATGCCAAAAACATTCAGTACTTC.

For the CDR3, the DNA is TGTGCCAGCAGCTTAGCCACAGCATCCCGGGCTTTCTTT. Amino acid sequence: CASSLATASRAFF. The V gene is TRBV7-2, the J gene TRBJ1-1; D not certain. V was pared by 0 bases and J by 11 bases, with 13 bases between. The CDR3 is 13 residues long. CDR1 and CDR2 from the germline V gene are SGHTA and FQGNSA.